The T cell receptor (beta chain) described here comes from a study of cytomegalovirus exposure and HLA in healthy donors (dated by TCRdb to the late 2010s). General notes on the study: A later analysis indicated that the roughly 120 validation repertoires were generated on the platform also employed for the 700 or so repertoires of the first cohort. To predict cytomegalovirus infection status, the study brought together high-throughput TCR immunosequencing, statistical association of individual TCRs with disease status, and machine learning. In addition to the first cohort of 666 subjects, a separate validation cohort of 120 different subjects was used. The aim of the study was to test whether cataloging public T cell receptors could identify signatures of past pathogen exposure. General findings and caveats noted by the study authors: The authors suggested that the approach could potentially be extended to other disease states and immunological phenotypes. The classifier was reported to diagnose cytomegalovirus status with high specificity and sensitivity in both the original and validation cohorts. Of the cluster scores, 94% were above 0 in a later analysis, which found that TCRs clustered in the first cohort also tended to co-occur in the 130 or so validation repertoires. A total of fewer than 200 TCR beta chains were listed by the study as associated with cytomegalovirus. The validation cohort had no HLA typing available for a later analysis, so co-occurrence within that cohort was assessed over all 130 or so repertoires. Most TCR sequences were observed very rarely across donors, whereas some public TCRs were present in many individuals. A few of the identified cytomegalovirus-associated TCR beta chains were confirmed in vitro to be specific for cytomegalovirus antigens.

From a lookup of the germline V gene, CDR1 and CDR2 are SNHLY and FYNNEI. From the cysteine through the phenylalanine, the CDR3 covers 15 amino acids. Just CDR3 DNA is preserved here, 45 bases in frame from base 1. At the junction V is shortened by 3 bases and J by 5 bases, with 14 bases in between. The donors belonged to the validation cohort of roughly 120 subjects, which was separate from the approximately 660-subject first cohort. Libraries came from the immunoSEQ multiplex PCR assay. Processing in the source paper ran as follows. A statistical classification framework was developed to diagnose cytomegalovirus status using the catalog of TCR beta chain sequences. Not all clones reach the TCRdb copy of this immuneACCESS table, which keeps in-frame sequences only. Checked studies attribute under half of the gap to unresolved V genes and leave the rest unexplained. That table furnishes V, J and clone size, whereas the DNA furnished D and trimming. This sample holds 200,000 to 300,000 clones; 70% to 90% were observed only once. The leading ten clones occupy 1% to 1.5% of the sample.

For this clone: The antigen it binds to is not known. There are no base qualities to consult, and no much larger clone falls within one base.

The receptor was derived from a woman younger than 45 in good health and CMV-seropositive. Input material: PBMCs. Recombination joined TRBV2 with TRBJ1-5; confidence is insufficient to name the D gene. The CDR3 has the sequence CASSDQHEGDQPQHF. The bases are TGTGCCAGCAGTGATCAGCACGAAGGAGATCAGCCCCAGCATTTT.